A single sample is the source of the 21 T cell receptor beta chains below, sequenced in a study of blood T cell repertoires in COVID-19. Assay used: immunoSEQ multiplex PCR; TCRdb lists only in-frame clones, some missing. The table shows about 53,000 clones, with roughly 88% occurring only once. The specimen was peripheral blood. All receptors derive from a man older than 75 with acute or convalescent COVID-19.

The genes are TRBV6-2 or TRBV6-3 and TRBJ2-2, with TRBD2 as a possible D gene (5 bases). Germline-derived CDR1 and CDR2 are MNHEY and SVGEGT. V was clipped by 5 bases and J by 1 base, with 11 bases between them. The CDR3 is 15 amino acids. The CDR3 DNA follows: TGTGCCAGCAGTCTACGACGGGGGAACACCGGGGAGCTGTTTTTT. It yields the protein CASSLRRGNTGELFF.

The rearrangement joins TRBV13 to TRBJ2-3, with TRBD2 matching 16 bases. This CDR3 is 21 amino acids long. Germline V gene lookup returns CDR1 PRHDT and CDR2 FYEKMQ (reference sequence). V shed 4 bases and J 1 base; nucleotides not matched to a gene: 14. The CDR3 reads CASSSGTSGGAFSYGTDTQYF. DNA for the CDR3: TGTGCCAGCAGCTCCGGGACTAGCGGGGGGGCATTTTCATACGGCACAGATACGCAGTATTTT.

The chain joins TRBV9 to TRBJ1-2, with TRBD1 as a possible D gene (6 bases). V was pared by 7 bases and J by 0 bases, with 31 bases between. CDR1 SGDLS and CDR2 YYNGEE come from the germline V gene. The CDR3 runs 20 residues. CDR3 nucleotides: TGTGCCAGCCGCGGCGGGGGGGGCAGACCTTCTGACTCCTCTAACTATGGCTACACCTTC. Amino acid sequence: CASRGGGGRPSDSSNYGYTF.

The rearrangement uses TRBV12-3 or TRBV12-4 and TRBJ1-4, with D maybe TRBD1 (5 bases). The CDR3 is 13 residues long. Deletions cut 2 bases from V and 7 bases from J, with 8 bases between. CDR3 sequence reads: CASSLQGGEKLFF. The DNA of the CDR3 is TGTGCCAGCAGTTTACAGGGAGGTGAAAAACTGTTTTTT.

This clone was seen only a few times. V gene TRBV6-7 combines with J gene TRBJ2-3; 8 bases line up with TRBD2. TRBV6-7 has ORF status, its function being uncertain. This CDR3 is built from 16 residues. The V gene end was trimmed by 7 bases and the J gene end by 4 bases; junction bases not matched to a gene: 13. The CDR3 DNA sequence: TGTGCCAGCACCAGAGCGGGACTAGAGAGCGCAGATACGCAGTATTTT. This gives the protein CASTRAGLESADTQYF.

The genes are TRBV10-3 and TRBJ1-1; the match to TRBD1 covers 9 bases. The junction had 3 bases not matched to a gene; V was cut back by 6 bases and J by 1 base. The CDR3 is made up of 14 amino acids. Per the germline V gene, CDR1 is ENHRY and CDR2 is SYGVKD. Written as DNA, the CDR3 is TGTGCCATCAGCAAGGACAGGGGGAACACTGAAGCTTTCTTT. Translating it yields CAISKDRGNTEAFF.

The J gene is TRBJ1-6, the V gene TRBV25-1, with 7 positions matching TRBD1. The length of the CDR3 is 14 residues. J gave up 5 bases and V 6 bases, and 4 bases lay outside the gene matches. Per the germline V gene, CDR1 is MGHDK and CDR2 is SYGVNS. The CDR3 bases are TGTGCCAGCAGCCGGGACAGAGATAATTCACCCCTCCACTTT. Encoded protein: CASSRDRDNSPLHF.

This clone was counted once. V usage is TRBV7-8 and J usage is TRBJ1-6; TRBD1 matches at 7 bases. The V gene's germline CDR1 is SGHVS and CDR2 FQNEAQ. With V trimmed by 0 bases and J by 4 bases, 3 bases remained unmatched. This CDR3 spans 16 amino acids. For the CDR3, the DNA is TGTGCCAGCAGCTTAGCACAGGGGCTTTATAATTCACCCCTCCACTTT. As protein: CASSLAQGLYNSPLHF.

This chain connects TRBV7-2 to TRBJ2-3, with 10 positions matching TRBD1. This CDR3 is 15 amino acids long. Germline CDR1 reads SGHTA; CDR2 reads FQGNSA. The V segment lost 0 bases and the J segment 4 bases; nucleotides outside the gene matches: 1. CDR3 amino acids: CASSLAGTGADTQYF. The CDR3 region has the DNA TGTGCCAGCAGCTTAGCAGGGACAGGGGCAGATACGCAGTATTTT.

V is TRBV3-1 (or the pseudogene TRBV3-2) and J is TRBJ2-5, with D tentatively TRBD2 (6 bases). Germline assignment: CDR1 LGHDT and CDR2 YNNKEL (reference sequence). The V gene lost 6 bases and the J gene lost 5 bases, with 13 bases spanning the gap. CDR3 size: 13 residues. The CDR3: CASRPSGGETQYF. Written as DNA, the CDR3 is TGTGCCAGCAGGCCCTCCGGGGGTGAGACCCAGTACTTC.

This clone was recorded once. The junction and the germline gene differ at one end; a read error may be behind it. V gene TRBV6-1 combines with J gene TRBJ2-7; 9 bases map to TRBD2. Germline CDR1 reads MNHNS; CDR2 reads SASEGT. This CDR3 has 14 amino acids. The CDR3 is CASSKAGGGYEQYF. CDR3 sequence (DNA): TGTGCCAGCAGTAAAGCGGGGGGAGGTTACGAGCAGTACTTC.

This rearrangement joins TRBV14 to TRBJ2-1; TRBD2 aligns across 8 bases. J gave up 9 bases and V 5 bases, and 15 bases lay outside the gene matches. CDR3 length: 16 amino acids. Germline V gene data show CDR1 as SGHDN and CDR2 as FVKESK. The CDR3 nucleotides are TGTGCCAGCAGCTCTTCCGGGCGGGGGGCCCTTATTGAGCAGTTCTTC. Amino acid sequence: CASSSSGRGALIEQFF.

The CDR3 reads CASKVRGAGTGELFF. DNA of the CDR3: TGTGCCAGTAAGGTGCGGGGGGCTGGTACCGGGGAGCTGTTTTTT. This chain links TRBV19 with TRBJ2-2; 8 bases map to TRBD2. The CDR3 has 15 amino acids. Germline CDR1 and CDR2: LNHDA and SQIVND (reference sequence). V lost 7 bases to trimming and J lost 5 bases; unmatched junction nucleotides: 9.

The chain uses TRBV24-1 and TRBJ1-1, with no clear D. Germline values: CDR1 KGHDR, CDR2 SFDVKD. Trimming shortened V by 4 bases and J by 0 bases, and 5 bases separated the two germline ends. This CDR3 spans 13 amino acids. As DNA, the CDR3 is TGTGCCACCAGTGACACTATGAACACTGAAGCTTTCTTT. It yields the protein CATSDTMNTEAFF.

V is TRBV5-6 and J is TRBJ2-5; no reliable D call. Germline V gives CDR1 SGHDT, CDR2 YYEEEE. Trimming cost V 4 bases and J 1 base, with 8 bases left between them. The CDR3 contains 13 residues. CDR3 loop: CASSGGPQETQYF. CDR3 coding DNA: TGTGCCAGCAGCGGCGGCCCCCAAGAGACCCAGTACTTC. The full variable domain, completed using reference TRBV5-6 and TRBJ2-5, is DAGVTQSPTHLIKTRGQQVTLRCSPKSGHDTVSWYQQALGQGPQFIFQYYEEEERQRGNFPDRFSGHQFPNYSSELNVNALLLGDSALYLCASSGGPQETQYFGPGTRLLVL.

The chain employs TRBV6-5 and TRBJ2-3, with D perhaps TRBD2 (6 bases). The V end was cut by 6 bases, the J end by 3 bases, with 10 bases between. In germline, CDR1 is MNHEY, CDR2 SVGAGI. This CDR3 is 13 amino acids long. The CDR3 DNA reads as TGTGCCAGCAGGCGGGACGGTACAGATACGCAGTATTTT. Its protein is CASRRDGTDTQYF.

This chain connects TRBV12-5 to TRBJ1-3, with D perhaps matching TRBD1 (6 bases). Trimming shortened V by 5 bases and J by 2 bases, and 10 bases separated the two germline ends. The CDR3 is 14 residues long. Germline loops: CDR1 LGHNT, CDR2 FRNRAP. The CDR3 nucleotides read TGTGCTAGTGGTAAGGGGGGGGCTGGAAACACCATATATTTT. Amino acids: CASGKGGAGNTIYF.

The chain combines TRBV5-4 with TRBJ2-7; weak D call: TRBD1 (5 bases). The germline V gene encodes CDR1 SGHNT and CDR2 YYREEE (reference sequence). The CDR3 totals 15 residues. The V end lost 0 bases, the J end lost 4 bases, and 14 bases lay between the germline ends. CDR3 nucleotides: TGTGCCAGCAGCTTGGGCAGGGCTCTAGGATACGAGCAGTACTTC. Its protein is CASSLGRALGYEQYF.

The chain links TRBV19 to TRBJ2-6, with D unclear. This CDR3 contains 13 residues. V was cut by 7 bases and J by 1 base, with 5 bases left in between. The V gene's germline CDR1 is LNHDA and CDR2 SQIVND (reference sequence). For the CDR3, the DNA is TGTGCCAGTACTTTTTCTGGGGCCAACGTCCTGACTTTC. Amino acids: CASTFSGANVLTF.

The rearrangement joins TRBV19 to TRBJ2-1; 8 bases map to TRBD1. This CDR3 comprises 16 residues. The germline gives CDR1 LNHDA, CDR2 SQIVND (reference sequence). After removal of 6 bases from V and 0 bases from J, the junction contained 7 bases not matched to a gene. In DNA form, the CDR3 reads TGTGCCAGTAGCGACAGGGGCAGGAGCTCCTACAATGAGCAGTTCTTC. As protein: CASSDRGRSSYNEQFF.

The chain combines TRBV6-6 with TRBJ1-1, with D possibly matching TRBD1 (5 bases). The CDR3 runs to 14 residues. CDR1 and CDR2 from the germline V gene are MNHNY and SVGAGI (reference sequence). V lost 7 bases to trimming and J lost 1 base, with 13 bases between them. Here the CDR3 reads CASTMGHGNTEAFF. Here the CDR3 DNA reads TGTGCCAGCACTATGGGGCACGGGAACACTGAAGCTTTCTTT.